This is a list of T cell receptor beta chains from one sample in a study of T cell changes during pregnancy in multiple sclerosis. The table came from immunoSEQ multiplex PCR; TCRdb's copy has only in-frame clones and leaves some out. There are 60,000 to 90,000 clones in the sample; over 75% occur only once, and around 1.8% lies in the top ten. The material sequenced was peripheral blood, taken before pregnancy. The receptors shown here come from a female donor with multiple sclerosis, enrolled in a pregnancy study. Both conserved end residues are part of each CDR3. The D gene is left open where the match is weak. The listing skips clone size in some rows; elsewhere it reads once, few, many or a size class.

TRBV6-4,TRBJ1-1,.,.,TGTGCCAGCAGCCGGGAGGCGTACAACACTGAAGCTTTCTTT,CASSREAYNTEAFF
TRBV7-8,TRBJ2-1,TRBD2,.,TGTGCCAGCAGCTTAGCCCTAGCGGGGGGGCCGTTCTACAATGAGCAGTTCTTC,CASSLALAGGPFYNEQFF
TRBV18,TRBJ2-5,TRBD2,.,TGTGCCAGCTCACCGGGACTAGCGGGGATACAAGAGACCCAGTACTTC,CASSPGLAGIQETQYF
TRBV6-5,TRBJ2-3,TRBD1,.,TGTGCCAGCAGGGGACAGGGAAGGGATACGCAGTATTTT,CASRGQGRDTQYF
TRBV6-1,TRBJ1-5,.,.,TGTGCCAGCAGTGAAGGGGCAGACAATCAGCCCCAGCATTTT,CASSEGADNQPQHF
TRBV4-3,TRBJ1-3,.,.,TGCGCCAGCAGCCAAGATGTAGTCACAGCCCGAAACACCATATATTTT,CASSQDVVTARNTIYF
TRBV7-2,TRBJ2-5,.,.,TGTGCCAGCAGCTTCCTGGGGGGGGCTTACCAAGAGACCCAGTACTTC,CASSFLGGAYQETQYF
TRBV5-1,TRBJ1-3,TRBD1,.,TGCGCCAGCAGCTGGGGACTTAGGGGACAGCGCTCTGGAAACACCATATATTTT,CASSWGLRGQRSGNTIYF
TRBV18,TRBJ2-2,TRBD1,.,TGTGCCAGCTCACCAACCGGGACAGGGGGGACCGGGGAGCTGTTTTTT,CASSPTGTGGTGELFF
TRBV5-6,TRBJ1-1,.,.,TGTGCCAGCAGCCTTGGACAAGCCAACACTGAAGCTTTCTTT,CASSLGQANTEAFF
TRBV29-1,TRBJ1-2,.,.,TGCAGCGTTGGGTCAGGGATACCCCCTATATATGGCTACACCTTC,CSVGSGIPPIYGYTF
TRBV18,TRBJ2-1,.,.,TGTGCCAGCTCACAATCCTTTGGGGGCTATACCTACAATGAGCAGTTCTTC,CASSQSFGGYTYNEQFF
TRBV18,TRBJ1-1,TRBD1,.,TGTGCCAGCTCATCCCGGACAGGTCGGAACACTGAAGCTTTCTTT,CASSSRTGRNTEAFF
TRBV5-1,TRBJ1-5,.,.,TGCGCCAGCAGCTTGACAGCAGGGGACCAGCCCCAGCATTTT,CASSLTAGDQPQHF
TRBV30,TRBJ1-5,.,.,TGTGCCTGGTCCCCAACAGGCAATCAGCCCCAGCATTTT,CAWSPTGNQPQHF
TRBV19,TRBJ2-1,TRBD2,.,TGTGCCAGTACCCGACTAGCGAGCGATGAGCAGTTCTTC,CASTRLASDEQFF
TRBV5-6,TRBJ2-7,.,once,TGTGCCAGCAGCTTTATAGGGCAGGGCGGCGAGCAGTACTTC,CASSFIGQGGEQYF
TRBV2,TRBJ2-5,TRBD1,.,TGTGCCAGCAGTGGGACAGGCGGAGGAGAGACCCAGTACTTC,CASSGTGGGETQYF
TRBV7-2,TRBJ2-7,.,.,TGTGCCAGCAGCAAGACCCGGGACACCCCCTACGAGCAGTACTTC,CASSKTRDTPYEQYF
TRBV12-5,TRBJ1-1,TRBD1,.,TGTGCTAGTGGCGTAACCGGGACAGGGGGAGCAGCTTTCTTT,CASGVTGTGGAAFF
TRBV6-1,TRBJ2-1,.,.,TGTGCCAGCAGTGAAGTCGCAGGCTCCTACAATGAGCAGTTCTTC,CASSEVAGSYNEQFF
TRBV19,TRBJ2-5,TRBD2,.,TGTGCCAGTAGTAGTCTAGCGGGGCACGAGACCCAGTACTTC,CASSSLAGHETQYF
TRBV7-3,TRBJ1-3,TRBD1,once,TGTGCCAGCAGCCTGGAGGGACAGGGCTCTGGAAACACCATATATTTT,CASSLEGQGSGNTIYF
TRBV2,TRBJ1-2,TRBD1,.,TGTGCCAGCAGGGGGACAGCCCGGCTCTATGGCTACACCTTC,CASRGTARLYGYTF
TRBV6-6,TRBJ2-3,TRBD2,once,TGTGCCAGCCCCCCGTTAGCGGGGGACGTCACAGATACGCAGTATTTT,CASPPLAGDVTDTQYF
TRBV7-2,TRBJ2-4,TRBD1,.,TGTGCCAGCAGCAACAGGGGGCGCGGAAACATTCAGTACTTC,CASSNRGRGNIQYF
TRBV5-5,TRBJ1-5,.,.,TGTGCCAGCAGCTTGGGGGGGGAAGAGCAGCCCCAGCATTTT,CASSLGGEEQPQHF
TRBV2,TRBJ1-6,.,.,TGTGCCAGCAGCTTATACAGGGCCGGAGATTCACCCCTCCACTTT,CASSLYRAGDSPLHF
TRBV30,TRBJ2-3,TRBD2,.,TGTGCCTGGGCCACCGGGACTAGCGGGGGGGCAGGTACGCAGTATTTT,CAWATGTSGGAGTQYF
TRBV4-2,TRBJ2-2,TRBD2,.,TGTGCCAGCAGCCAAGTTAAGGTAGCGGGGCCCACCGGGGAGCTGTTTTTT,CASSQVKVAGPTGELFF
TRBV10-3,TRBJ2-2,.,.,TGTGCCATCAGTGATCAGGGTGGTATGGCCGGGGAGCTGTTTTTT,CAISDQGGMAGELFF
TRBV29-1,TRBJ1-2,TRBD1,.,TGCAGCGCCCGGGCAGGGGGTGGCTATGGCTACACCTTC,CSARAGGGYGYTF
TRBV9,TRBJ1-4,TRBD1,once,TGTGCCAGCAGCGTAGAGGGAACAGGGGGTGAAAAACTGTTTTTT,CASSVEGTGGEKLFF
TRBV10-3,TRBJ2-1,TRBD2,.,TGTGCCATCAGTGCACTAGCGGGAGGCGAGGCTGAGCAGTTCTTC,CAISALAGGEAEQFF
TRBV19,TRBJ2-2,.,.,TGTGCCAGTAGTCGTACAGGTCCGGTTTCCCAAACCGGGGAGCTGTTTTTT,CASSRTGPVSQTGELFF
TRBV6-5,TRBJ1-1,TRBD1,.,TGTGCCAGCAGCCGCGCCCGGACAGGGGACACTGAAGCTTTCTTT,CASSRARTGDTEAFF
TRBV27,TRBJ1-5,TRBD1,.,TGTGCCAGCAGAAAACAGGGGGTTGGTCAGCCCCAGCATTTT,CASRKQGVGQPQHF
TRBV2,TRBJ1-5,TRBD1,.,TGTGCCAGCCGGACAGGGGGCGGACAGCCCCAGCATTTT,CASRTGGGQPQHF